The 6 T cell receptor beta chains presented below share a single source sample, sequenced in a study of identical twins. TCRdb re-called the 5' RACE reads with MiXCR, one entry per CDR3 protein. Of around 100,000 distinct CDR3 sequences in the sample, 5.9% were seen once. The sample consisted of memory T cells sorted from blood. The receptors were sampled from a woman aged 45-65 years in good health.

This clonotype was observed many times. The rearrangement uses TRBV7-2 and TRBJ2-1; no clear D gene. Germline values: CDR1 SGHTA, CDR2 FQGNSA. There are 15 residues in the CDR3. V lost 3 bases to trimming and J lost 0 bases, with 9 bases between them. CDR3 sequence reads: CASSFQDGSYNEQFF. The CDR3 bases are TGTGCCAGCAGCTTTCAAGATGGCTCCTACAATGAGCAGTTCTTC.

This clonotype was seen many times. The rearrangement joins TRBV30 to TRBJ2-3, with TRBD2 matching over 7 bases. J was trimmed by 4 bases and V by 0 bases; bases with no gene match: 7. This CDR3 contains 15 residues. Germline CDR1 and CDR2: GTSNPN and SVGIG (reference sequence). CDR3 sequence: CAWSVVSGIADTQYF. Written as DNA, the CDR3 is TGTGCCTGGAGTGTAGTAAGCGGGATAGCAGATACGCAGTATTTT. Full variable domain (missing parts from reference TRBV30 and TRBJ2-3): SQTIHQWPATLVQPVGSPLSLECTVEGTSNPNLYWYRQAAGRGLQLLFYSVGIGQISSEVPQNLSASRPQDRQFILSSKKLLLSDSGFYLCAWSVVSGIADTQYFGPGTRLTVL.

This clonotype was counted ten times or more. The J gene is TRBJ2-6, the V gene TRBV15; weak D call: TRBD1 (6 bases). The V end lost 11 bases, the J end lost 4 bases, and 18 bases lay between the germline ends. CDR1 is LNHNV and CDR2 is YYDKDF in the germline V gene (reference sequence). The CDR3 is 15 amino acids. CDR3 in amino acids: CAVSSGARGANVLTF. The CDR3 DNA reads TGTGCCGTTTCATCAGGGGCGAGGGGGGCCAACGTCCTGACTTTC.

This clonotype was detected a few times. V and J are TRBV6-1 and TRBJ2-7; weak D call: TRBD2 (5 bases). Germline CDR1 MNHNS, CDR2 SASEGT. The CDR3 extends over 15 amino acids. V was shortened by 1 base and J by 3 bases, with 13 bases between the two germline ends. As DNA, the CDR3 is TGTGCCAGCAGTGAAGGCCCCCAGCGGAGCTACGAGCAGTACTTC. This sequence encodes CASSEGPQRSYEQYF.

This clonotype was detected only a few times. The chain joins TRBV15 to TRBJ2-5, with a weak D call TRBD1 (5 bases). Trimming took 1 base from V and 5 from J, leaving 5 bases between them. The CDR3 extends over 12 amino acids. From germline, CDR1 is LNHNV and CDR2 YYDKDF (reference sequence). The DNA for the CDR3 is TGTGCCACCAGCAGAGGACAGGAGACCCAGTACTTC. Its protein product is CATSRGQETQYF.

This clonotype was counted a few times. The chain recombines TRBV6-2 or TRBV6-3 with TRBJ2-5, with D possibly being TRBD2 (5 bases). This CDR3 is built from 16 residues. V was cut by 5 bases and J by 3 bases, with 19 bases left in between. The germline gives CDR1 MNHEY, CDR2 SVGEGT. Written as DNA, the CDR3 is TGTGCCAGCAGTGGTCGAGCAACTTCGGGAAAAGAGACCCAGTACTTC. Encoded protein: CASSGRATSGKETQYF.